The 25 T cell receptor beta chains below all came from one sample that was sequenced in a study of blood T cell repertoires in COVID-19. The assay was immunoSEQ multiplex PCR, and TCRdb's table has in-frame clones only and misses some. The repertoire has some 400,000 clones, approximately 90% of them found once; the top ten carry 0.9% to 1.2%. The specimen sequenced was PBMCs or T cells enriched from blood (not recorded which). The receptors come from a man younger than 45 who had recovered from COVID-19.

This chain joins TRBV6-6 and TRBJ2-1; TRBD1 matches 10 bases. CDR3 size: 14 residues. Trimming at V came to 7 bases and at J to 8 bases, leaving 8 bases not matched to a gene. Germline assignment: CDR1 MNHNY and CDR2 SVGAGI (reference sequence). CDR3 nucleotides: TGTGCCAGCACCCCGGGACAGGGGATTCATGAGCAGTTCTTC. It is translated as CASTPGQGIHEQFF.

In nucleotides, the CDR3 is TGTGCCAGCGGTGTTCGGGAGGACTACGAGCAGTACTTC. Its protein product is CASGVREDYEQYF. The genes are TRBV21-1 and TRBJ2-7; the listed D gene, TRBD2, was not tested against the DNA. TRBV21-1 is a pseudogene locus. The CDR3 covers 13 residues.

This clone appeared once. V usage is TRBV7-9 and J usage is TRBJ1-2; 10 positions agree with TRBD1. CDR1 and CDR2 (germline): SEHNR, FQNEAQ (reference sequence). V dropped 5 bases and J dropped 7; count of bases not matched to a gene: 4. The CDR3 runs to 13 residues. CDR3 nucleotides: TGTGCCAGCAGCCTGGGACAGGGGTTTGGCTACACCTTC. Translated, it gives CASSLGQGFGYTF.

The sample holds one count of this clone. The CDR3 region is CASSRGGGSSETQYF. Here the CDR3 DNA reads TGTGCCAGCAGCCGGGGGGGCGGGAGTTCGGAGACCCAGTACTTC. The chain combines TRBV6-5 with TRBJ2-5; TRBD2 aligns across 8 bases. V lost 6 bases to trimming and J lost 5 bases; unmatched junction nucleotides: 11. Germline CDR1 MNHEY, CDR2 SVGAGI. This CDR3 region has 15 residues.

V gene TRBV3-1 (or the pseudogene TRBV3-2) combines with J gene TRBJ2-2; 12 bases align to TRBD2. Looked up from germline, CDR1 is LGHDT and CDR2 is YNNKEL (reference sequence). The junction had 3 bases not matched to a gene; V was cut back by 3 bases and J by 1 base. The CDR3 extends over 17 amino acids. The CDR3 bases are TGTGCCAGCAGCCAGCTGACTAGCGGGAGGAACACCGGGGAGCTGTTTTTT. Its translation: CASSQLTSGRNTGELFF.

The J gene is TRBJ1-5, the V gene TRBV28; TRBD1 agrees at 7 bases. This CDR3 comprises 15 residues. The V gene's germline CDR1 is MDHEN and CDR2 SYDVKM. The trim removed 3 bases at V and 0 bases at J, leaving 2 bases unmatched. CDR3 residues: CASSFGQASNQPQHF. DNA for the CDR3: TGTGCCAGCAGTTTCGGACAGGCTAGCAATCAGCCCCAGCATTTT.

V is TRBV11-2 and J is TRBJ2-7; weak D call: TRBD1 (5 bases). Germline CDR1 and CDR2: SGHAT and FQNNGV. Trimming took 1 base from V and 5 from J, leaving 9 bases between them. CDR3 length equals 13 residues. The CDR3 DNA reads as TGTGCCAGCAGCTTAGGACAGACCCACGAGCAGTACTTC. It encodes CASSLGQTHEQYF.

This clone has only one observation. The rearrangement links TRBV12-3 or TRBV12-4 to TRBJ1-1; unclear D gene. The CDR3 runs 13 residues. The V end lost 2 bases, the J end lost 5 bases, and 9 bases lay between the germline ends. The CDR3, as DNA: TGTGCCAGCAGTTTACGGGTTACGACTGAAGCTTTCTTT. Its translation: CASSLRVTTEAFF.

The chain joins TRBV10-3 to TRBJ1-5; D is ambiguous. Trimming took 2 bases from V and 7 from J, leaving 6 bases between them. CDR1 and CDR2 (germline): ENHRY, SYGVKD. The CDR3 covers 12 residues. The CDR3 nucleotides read TGTGCCATCAGTGAGCTACAGCAGCCCCAGCATTTT. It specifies CAISELQQPQHF.

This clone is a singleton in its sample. The CDR3 sequence: CASSGSGNYGYTF. In nucleotides, the CDR3 is TGTGCCAGCAGCGGGTCGGGGAACTATGGCTACACCTTC. The chain employs TRBV5-6 and TRBJ1-2; no reliable D call. V was pared by 4 bases and J by 2 bases, with 9 bases between. This CDR3 is built from 13 residues. Germline V gene sequence: CDR1 SGHDT, CDR2 YYEEEE.

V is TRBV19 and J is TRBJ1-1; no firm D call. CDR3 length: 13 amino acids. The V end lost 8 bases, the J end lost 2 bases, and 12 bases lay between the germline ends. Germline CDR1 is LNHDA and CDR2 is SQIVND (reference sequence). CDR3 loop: CASPNRANTEAFF. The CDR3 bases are TGTGCCAGTCCAAACAGAGCCAACACTGAAGCTTTCTTT.

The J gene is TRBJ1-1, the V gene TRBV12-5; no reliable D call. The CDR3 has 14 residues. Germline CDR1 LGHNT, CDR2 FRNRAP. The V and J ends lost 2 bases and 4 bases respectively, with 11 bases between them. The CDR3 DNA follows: TGTGCTAGTGGTTTGTCTGAGGGTGTCACTGAAGCTTTCTTT. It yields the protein CASGLSEGVTEAFF.

CDR3 sequence: CASSLGTVNTGELFF. The CDR3 DNA follows: TGTGCCAGCAGCTTAGGGACTGTTAACACCGGGGAGCTGTTTTTT. The rearrangement uses TRBV11-2 and TRBJ2-2; a weak D match, TRBD2 (5 bases). The germline CDR1 and CDR2 sequences are SGHAT and FQNNGV. V was cut by 1 base and J by 2 bases, with 8 bases left in between. This CDR3 contains 15 residues.

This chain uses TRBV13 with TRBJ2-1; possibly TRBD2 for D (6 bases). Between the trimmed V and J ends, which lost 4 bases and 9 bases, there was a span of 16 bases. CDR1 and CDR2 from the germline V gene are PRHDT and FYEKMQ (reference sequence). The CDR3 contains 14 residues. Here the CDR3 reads CASSSTSTSSEQFF. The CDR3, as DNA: TGTGCCAGCAGCTCCACCTCGACTAGTTCTGAGCAGTTCTTC.

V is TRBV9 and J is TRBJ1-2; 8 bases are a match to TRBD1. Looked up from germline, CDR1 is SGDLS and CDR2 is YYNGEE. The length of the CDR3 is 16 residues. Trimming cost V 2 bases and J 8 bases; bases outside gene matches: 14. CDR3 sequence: CASSVSSGQGARGYTF. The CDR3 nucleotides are TGTGCCAGCAGCGTTAGTTCCGGCCAGGGGGCGCGAGGCTACACCTTC.

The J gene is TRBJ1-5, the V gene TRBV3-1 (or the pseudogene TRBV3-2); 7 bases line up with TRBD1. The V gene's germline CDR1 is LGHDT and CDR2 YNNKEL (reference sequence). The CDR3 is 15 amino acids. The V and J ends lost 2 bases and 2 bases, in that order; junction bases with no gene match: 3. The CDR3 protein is CASSQSTGGNQPQHF. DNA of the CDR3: TGTGCCAGCAGCCAAAGTACAGGGGGCAATCAGCCCCAGCATTTT.

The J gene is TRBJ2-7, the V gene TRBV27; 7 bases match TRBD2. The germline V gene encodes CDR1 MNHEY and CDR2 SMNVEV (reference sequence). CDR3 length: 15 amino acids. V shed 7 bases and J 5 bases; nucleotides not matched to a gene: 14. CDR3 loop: CASTLAGRTGHEQYF. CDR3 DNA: TGTGCCAGCACCTTAGCGGGCCGAACCGGTCACGAGCAGTACTTC.

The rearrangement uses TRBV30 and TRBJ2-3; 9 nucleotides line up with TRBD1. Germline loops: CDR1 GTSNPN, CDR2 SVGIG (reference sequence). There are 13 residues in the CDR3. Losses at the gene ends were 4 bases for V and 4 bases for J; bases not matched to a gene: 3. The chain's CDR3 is CAWNRGHADTQYF. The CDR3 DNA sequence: TGTGCCTGGAACAGGGGGCACGCAGATACGCAGTATTTT.

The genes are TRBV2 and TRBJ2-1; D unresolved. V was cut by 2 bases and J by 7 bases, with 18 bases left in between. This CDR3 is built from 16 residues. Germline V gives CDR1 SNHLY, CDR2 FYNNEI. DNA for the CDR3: TGTGCCAGCAGTGAAATTCCGGGTATGGCTGGGAATGAGCAGTTCTTC. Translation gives CASSEIPGMAGNEQFF.

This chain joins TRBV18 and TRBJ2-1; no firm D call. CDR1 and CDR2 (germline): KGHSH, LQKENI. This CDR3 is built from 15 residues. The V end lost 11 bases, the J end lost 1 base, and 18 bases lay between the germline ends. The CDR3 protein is CASSEWANSYNEQFF. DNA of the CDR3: TGTGCCTCCTCAGAGTGGGCGAATTCCTACAATGAGCAGTTCTTC. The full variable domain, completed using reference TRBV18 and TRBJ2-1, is NAGVMQNPRHLVRRRGQEARLRCSPMKGHSHVYWYRQLPEEGLKFMVYLQKENIIDESGMPKERFSAEFPKEGPSILRIQQVVRGDSAAYFCASSEWANSYNEQFFGPGTRLTVL.

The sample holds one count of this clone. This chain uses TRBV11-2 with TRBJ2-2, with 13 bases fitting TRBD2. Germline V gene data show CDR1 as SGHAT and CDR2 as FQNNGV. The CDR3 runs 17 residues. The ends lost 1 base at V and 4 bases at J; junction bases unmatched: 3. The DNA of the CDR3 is TGTGCCAGCAGCTTAGGAGGACTAGCGGGAGCCACCGGGGAGCTGTTTTTT. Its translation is CASSLGGLAGATGELFF.

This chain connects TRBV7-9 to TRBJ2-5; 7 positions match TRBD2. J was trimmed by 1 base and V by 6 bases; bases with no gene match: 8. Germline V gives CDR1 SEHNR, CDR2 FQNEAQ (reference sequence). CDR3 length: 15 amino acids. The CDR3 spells CASSNTAGAQETQYF. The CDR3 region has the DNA TGTGCCAGCAGTAATACTGCGGGAGCCCAAGAGACCCAGTACTTC.

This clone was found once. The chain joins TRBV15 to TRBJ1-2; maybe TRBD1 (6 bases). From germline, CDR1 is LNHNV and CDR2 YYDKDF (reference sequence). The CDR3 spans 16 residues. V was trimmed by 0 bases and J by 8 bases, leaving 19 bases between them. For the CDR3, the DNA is TGTGCCACCAGCAGAGAGGTCAAGGGGGATAATAAAGGCTACACCTTC. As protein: CATSREVKGDNKGYTF.

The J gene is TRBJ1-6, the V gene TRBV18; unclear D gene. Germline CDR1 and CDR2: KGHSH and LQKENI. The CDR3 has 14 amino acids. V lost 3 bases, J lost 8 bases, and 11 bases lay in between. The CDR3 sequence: CASSPEGKDSPLHF. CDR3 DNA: TGTGCCAGCTCACCTGAGGGAAAGGATTCACCCCTCCACTTT.

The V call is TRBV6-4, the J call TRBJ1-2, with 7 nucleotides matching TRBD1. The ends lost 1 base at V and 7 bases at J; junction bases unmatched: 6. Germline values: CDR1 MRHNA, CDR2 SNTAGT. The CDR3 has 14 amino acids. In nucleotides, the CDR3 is TGTGCCAGCAGTGACTTACAGGGGAGTGGTGGCTACACCTTC. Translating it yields CASSDLQGSGGYTF.